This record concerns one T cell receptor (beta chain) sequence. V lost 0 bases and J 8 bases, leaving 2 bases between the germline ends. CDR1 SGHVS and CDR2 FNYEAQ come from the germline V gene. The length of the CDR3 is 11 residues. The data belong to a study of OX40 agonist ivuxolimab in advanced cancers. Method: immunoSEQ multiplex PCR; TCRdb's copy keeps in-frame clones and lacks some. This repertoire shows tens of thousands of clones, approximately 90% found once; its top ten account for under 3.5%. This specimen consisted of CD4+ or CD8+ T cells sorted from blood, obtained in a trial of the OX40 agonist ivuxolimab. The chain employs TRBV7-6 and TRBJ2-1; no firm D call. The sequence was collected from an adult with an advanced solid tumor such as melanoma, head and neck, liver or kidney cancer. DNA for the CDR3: TGTGCCAGCAGCTTAGCATATGAGCAGTTCTTC. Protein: CASSLAYEQFF.